The entry below describes one TCR beta chain. Its matching antigen is unknown. This CDR3 contains 17 residues. V shed 0 bases, J shed 0 bases, and the junction held 8 bases outside the gene matches. Germline V gene sequence: CDR1 MNHNS, CDR2 SASEGT. The authors made cDNA by 5'RACE with 10-nucleotide random UMIs. Whenever a sequencing run was performed, it yielded over 190 million TCR-beta sequences from 15-18 subjects. TCRdb reprocessed the 5' RACE reads via MiXCR and lists one record per CDR3 protein. The table lists tens of thousands of distinct CDR3 sequences, around 10% of them singletons. This record belongs to a study of neurological immune-mediated disorders. Study-wide findings and caveats: None of the CDR3 amino acid sequences in expanded clones turned up in more than one subject, which points to private repertoires in all groups.

The unsorted libraries originated from 2 million PBMCs kept at -80 C. This receptor was taken from a man aged 35 to 55 in good health. The chain uses TRBV6-1 and TRBJ2-7; 7 nucleotides line up with TRBD2. The sequenced material came from PBMCs. The CDR3 reads CASSEAIGTMSSYEQYF. CDR3 DNA sequence: TGTGCCAGCAGTGAAGCAATTGGGACTATGAGCTCCTACGAGCAGTACTTC.